This T cell receptor beta chain was documented in a study of tumor-infiltrating lymphocytes in primary liver carcinoma. Study-level background: In every tissue type, samples returned a similar yield of roughly 3.65 to 8 million productive TCRbeta reads.

To note about this clonotype: The antigen remains unidentified. This sequence may be a read error, since a much larger clone differs from it by one base.

A constant-region primer served to make TCR beta cDNA from around 500 ng total RNA. Libraries of TCR beta came from three nested multiplex PCR rounds with slightly modified ARM-PCR. Researchers ran the first two PCR rounds for ten to eleven cycles each with TRBV1-TRBV30 forward primers and a C-beta reverse primer. One entry per CDR3 protein results from TCRdb running MiXCR on the multiplex PCR reads. Here the sample spans about 320,000 distinct CDR3 sequences, around three fifths being singletons. Unsorted whole blood served as the source of blood RNA, and germline DNA was extracted as well. Between the trimmed V and J ends, which lost 3 bases and 9 bases, there was a span of 17 bases. This CDR3 region has 15 residues. General observations from the study: Samples, which were bulk and unsorted, did not allow CD4+ and CD8+ repertoires to be compared. Overlap between tumor regions exceeded overlap of tumor with adjacent tissue or blood.

The source material was peripheral blood. The clonotype originates from a man aged 40-49 years with primary liver carcinoma and hepatitis B virus infection. The gene calls are TRBV12-3 or TRBV12-4 and TRBJ2-2; perhaps TRBD1 as D (6 bases). CDR3: CASSFVQGDARELFF. The CDR3 DNA reads TGTGCCAGCAGTTTCGTACAGGGCGATGCCAGGGAGCTGTTTTTT.